Listed below are T cell receptor beta chains from one sample, sequenced in a study of blood T cell repertoires in COVID-19. Using immunoSEQ multiplex PCR, the repertoire was profiled, and TCRdb retains in-frame clones only, with some absent. Here the sample spans almost 200,000 clones, around 85% being singletons. The specimen sequenced was peripheral blood. These receptors came from a woman aged 65 to 85 with acute or convalescent COVID-19. CDR3s leave out the opening cysteine and the closing phenylalanine or tryptophan. Each record gives: V gene, J gene, CDR3 protein.

v_gene: TRBV20-1; j_gene: TRBJ1-4; CDR3aa: SAREREKLF
v_gene: TRBV5-1; j_gene: TRBJ1-1; CDR3aa: ASSIQGSNTEAF
v_gene: TRBV28; j_gene: TRBJ1-1; CDR3aa: ASNQTPSGGTEAF
v_gene: TRBV6-6; j_gene: TRBJ1-6; CDR3aa: ASSYGGVRNRSPLH
v_gene: TRBV6-5; j_gene: TRBJ1-4; CDR3aa: ASSTGLLNEKLF
v_gene: TRBV6-5; j_gene: TRBJ1-3; CDR3aa: ASRVAAGNTIY
v_gene: TRBV11-2; j_gene: TRBJ1-6; CDR3aa: ASSTLAQVSPLH
v_gene: TRBV24-1; j_gene: TRBJ2-5; CDR3aa: ATSDFSASGETQY
v_gene: TRBV6-5; j_gene: TRBJ1-2; CDR3aa: ASSRGQGMRGYT
v_gene: TRBV2; j_gene: TRBJ1-5; CDR3aa: ASRDQGLSNQPQH
v_gene: TRBV10-3; j_gene: TRBJ2-7; CDR3aa: AIRGSTGAYEQY
v_gene: TRBV28; j_gene: TRBJ1-5; CDR3aa: ASSLASTGNQPQH
v_gene: TRBV2; j_gene: TRBJ1-1; CDR3aa: ASSEGGARTEAF
v_gene: TRBV5-1; j_gene: TRBJ1-3; CDR3aa: ASSGRGGDTIY
v_gene: TRBV2; j_gene: TRBJ2-3; CDR3aa: ASRQSGGGDTQY
v_gene: TRBV6-1; j_gene: TRBJ1-6; CDR3aa: ASSDGQGRSPLH
v_gene: TRBV28; j_gene: TRBJ1-2; CDR3aa: ASSFAGQPNGYT
v_gene: TRBV28; j_gene: TRBJ2-2; CDR3aa: ASSPEIDTGELF
v_gene: TRBV23-1; j_gene: TRBJ1-5; CDR3aa: ASSQSQDRGNQPQH
v_gene: TRBV19; j_gene: TRBJ2-3; CDR3aa: ASSIFGDTQY
v_gene: TRBV7-9; j_gene: TRBJ1-6; CDR3aa: ASSYDRGTYNSPLH
v_gene: TRBV5-1; j_gene: TRBJ2-1; CDR3aa: ASSNWDRGAGNEQF
v_gene: TRBV10-3; j_gene: TRBJ2-1; CDR3aa: AISALGTSGGGEQF
v_gene: TRBV12-3/TRBV12-4; j_gene: TRBJ2-3; CDR3aa: ASRLAGADTQY
v_gene: TRBV5-5; j_gene: TRBJ2-3; CDR3aa: ASSPGVDTQY
v_gene: TRBV2; j_gene: TRBJ1-1; CDR3aa: ASSENTMSEAF
v_gene: TRBV27; j_gene: TRBJ1-2; CDR3aa: ATGPFLNYGYT
v_gene: TRBV5-5; j_gene: TRBJ2-3; CDR3aa: ASSSGLAGGTDTQY
v_gene: TRBV5-1; j_gene: TRBJ1-1; CDR3aa: ASSWGSWNTEAF
v_gene: TRBV6-5; j_gene: TRBJ2-2; CDR3aa: ASSYSTANTGELF
v_gene: TRBV29-1; j_gene: TRBJ1-1; CDR3aa: SVGGSRTEAF
v_gene: TRBV28; j_gene: TRBJ1-1; CDR3aa: ASSRTGGVLNTEAF
v_gene: TRBV9; j_gene: TRBJ2-3; CDR3aa: ASSGLRGRGDTQY
v_gene: TRBV5-1; j_gene: TRBJ1-1; CDR3aa: ASKEQGNTEAF
v_gene: TRBV19; j_gene: TRBJ1-6; CDR3aa: ASKTGPTGSVNSPLH
v_gene: TRBV5-1; j_gene: TRBJ1-3; CDR3aa: ASSHTGIGSGNTIY
v_gene: TRBV29-1; j_gene: TRBJ2-5; CDR3aa: SVRDRGPETQY
v_gene: TRBV7-9; j_gene: TRBJ2-5; CDR3aa: ASSLVRGETQY
v_gene: TRBV19; j_gene: TRBJ1-6; CDR3aa: ASSQGTMYNSPLH
v_gene: TRBV28; j_gene: TRBJ2-5; CDR3aa: ASSSSTFRGITETQY
v_gene: TRBV5-1; j_gene: TRBJ2-7; CDR3aa: ASSLGGLAGISYEQY
v_gene: TRBV3-1/TRBV3-2; j_gene: TRBJ2-7; CDR3aa: ASSQAYEQY
v_gene: TRBV5-1; j_gene: TRBJ2-7; CDR3aa: ASSWRGGAGSHEQY
v_gene: TRBV5-4; j_gene: TRBJ2-3; CDR3aa: ASSSGRLAGADSTDTQY
v_gene: TRBV6-6; j_gene: TRBJ2-7; CDR3aa: ASSNLAGSSYEQY
v_gene: TRBV27; j_gene: TRBJ2-7; CDR3aa: ASSPLGVTSVYEQY
v_gene: TRBV7-6; j_gene: TRBJ1-1; CDR3aa: ASSLGTGFGTEAF
v_gene: TRBV7-2; j_gene: TRBJ2-3; CDR3aa: ASGGTAVTDTQY
v_gene: TRBV11-2; j_gene: TRBJ2-7; CDR3aa: ASSLRTRAGEQY
v_gene: TRBV19; j_gene: TRBJ1-1; CDR3aa: ASSIPGQGEAF
v_gene: TRBV10-1; j_gene: TRBJ2-5; CDR3aa: ASSESHPKETQY
v_gene: TRBV5-1; j_gene: TRBJ1-2; CDR3aa: ASSDRGVGYT
v_gene: TRBV19; j_gene: TRBJ1-1; CDR3aa: ASSTWTGGETEAF
v_gene: TRBV19; j_gene: TRBJ2-4; CDR3aa: ASSIVRGDQNIQY
v_gene: TRBV3-1/TRBV3-2; j_gene: TRBJ2-7; CDR3aa: ASSQAGLAEQY
v_gene: TRBV2; j_gene: TRBJ2-5; CDR3aa: ASSEYRGGETQY
v_gene: TRBV27; j_gene: TRBJ1-5; CDR3aa: ASSPARGNQPQH
v_gene: TRBV5-1; j_gene: TRBJ1-4; CDR3aa: ASRRAIDNEKLF
v_gene: TRBV7-9; j_gene: TRBJ1-3; CDR3aa: ASRLAEVTGNTIY